The rows below give T cell receptor beta chains drawn from one sample of a study of long-term antiretroviral therapy in people with HIV. Assay: immunoSEQ multiplex PCR; the TCRdb copy retains only in-frame clones and omits some. The data hold under 25,000 clones, with more than 70% observed a single time. Sample: unsorted PBMCs, taken 0.5 years before starting antiretroviral therapy. These receptors were taken from a man aged 18 to 35 with HIV. Each CDR3 is given with its conserved first and last residue. D genes are given only for firm matches. Size tells how often a clone was seen (once, few, many) or the class of an expanded clone, and some rows leave it out.

j_gene,v_gene,abundance,d_gene,CDR3aa,CDR3nt
TRBJ2-1,TRBV6-1,.,TRBD1,CASSDDREVDNEQFF,TGTGCCAGCAGTGATGACAGGGAAGTCGACAATGAGCAGTTCTTC
TRBJ2-7,TRBV25-1,.,.,CASSEYWSLEQYF,TGTGCCAGCAGTGAATATTGGTCTCTCGAGCAGTACTTC
TRBJ1-6,TRBV27,.,.,CASSLSVTSPLHF,TGTGCCAGCAGTTTATCGGTTACTTCACCCCTCCACTTT
TRBJ2-7,TRBV6-1,few,.,CASIGPLYEQYF,TGTGCCAGCATAGGGCCCCTCTACGAGCAGTACTTC
TRBJ2-1,TRBV4-3,.,.,CASSQGNGDSNEQFF,TGCGCCAGCAGCCAAGGAAATGGGGATTCCAATGAGCAGTTCTTC
TRBJ2-1,TRBV27,.,TRBD2,CASSFGVTSGVDEQFF,TGTGCCAGCAGTTTCGGGGTGACTAGCGGGGTGGATGAGCAGTTCTTC
TRBJ2-7,TRBV11-1,.,TRBD2,CASSNGTTPSNEQYF,TGTGCCAGCAGCAACGGGACTACCCCTTCCAACGAGCAGTACTTC
TRBJ2-3,TRBV15,.,TRBD1,CATAATQGAGTDTQYF,TGTGCCACCGCAGCCACACAGGGGGCGGGCACAGATACGCAGTATTTT
TRBJ2-7,TRBV7-9,.,.,CASTDSFYEQYF,TGTGCCAGCACGGACAGCTTCTACGAGCAGTACTTC
TRBJ1-2,TRBV7-9,.,TRBD1,CASSSEAGTGIRYGYTF,TGTGCCAGCAGCTCCGAGGCCGGGACAGGTATTCGCTATGGCTACACCTTC
TRBJ2-5,TRBV5-6,.,TRBD1,CASSPSRDRGRETQYF,TGTGCCAGCAGCCCGTCCCGGGACAGGGGGCGGGAGACCCAGTACTTC
TRBJ1-1,TRBV19,.,.,CASSPRGVEAFF,TGTGCCAGTAGTCCCCGGGGGGTAGAAGCTTTCTTT
TRBJ2-7,TRBV5-1,.,.,CASSPTVETTTYEQYF,TGCGCCAGCAGCCCGACGGTTGAGACCACCACCTACGAGCAGTACTTC
TRBJ1-1,TRBV5-4,.,.,CASSFGRTEAFF,TGTGCCAGCAGCTTCGGCAGGACTGAAGCTTTCTTT
TRBJ1-5,TRBV2,.,TRBD1,CASSIRDREFGEGNQPQHF,TGTGCCAGCAGCATAAGGGACAGGGAGTTCGGTGAGGGCAATCAGCCCCAGCATTTT
TRBJ2-7,TRBV4-3,.,TRBD1,CASSQERTGTSYEQYF,TGCGCCAGCAGCCAAGAACGGACAGGGACCTCCTACGAGCAGTACTTC
TRBJ2-4,TRBV2,.,.,CASGSGPSIAKNIQYF,TGTGCCAGTGGAAGTGGGCCCTCTATAGCCAAAAACATTCAGTACTTC
TRBJ2-1,TRBV11-3,few,.,CASSYSHRRDNEQFF,TGTGCCAGCAGTTATAGCCATAGGAGGGACAATGAGCAGTTCTTC
TRBJ2-3,TRBV5-6,once,TRBD2,CASSLVGGGFIFSTDTQYF,TGTGCCAGCAGCTTGGTTGGCGGGGGGTTCATTTTTAGCACAGATACGCAGTATTTT
TRBJ1-3,TRBV10-1,.,.,CASIPTGRNTIYF,TGCGCCAGCATCCCGACAGGTAGAAACACCATATATTTT
TRBJ1-1,TRBV9,.,.,CASSSGGGQTEAFF,TGTGCCAGCAGCTCCGGGGGGGGGCAAACTGAAGCTTTCTTT
TRBJ2-1,TRBV10-3,.,.,CAISESVSLGNEQFF,TGTGCCATCAGTGAGTCGGTTTCCCTGGGGAATGAGCAGTTCTTC
TRBJ1-2,TRBV12-5,.,.,CASGLVPTGNYYGYTF,TGTGCTAGTGGTTTGGTCCCAACCGGGAACTACTATGGCTACACCTTC
TRBJ2-1,TRBV7-9,.,.,CASSLARLVQDEQFF,TGTGCCAGCAGCTTAGCGCGCCTAGTTCAGGATGAGCAGTTCTTC
TRBJ2-7,TRBV27,.,.,CASSLFAGVDYEQYF,TGTGCCAGCAGTTTATTTGCGGGTGTTGACTACGAGCAGTACTTC
TRBJ2-1,TRBV27,.,TRBD1,CASSPGTGVKNEQFF,TGTGCCAGCAGTCCGGGGACAGGGGTCAAAAATGAGCAGTTCTTC
TRBJ1-2,TRBV5-4,.,.,CASSPTGPLGYTF,TGTGCCAGCAGCCCGACAGGCCCCTTAGGCTACACCTTC
TRBJ2-5,TRBV25-1,.,.,CASSEYRLNQETQYF,TGTGCCAGCAGTGAATATCGACTAAATCAAGAGACCCAGTACTTC
TRBJ1-1,TRBV7-9,few,TRBD1,CASSSGSGTGGHTEAFF,TGTGCCAGCAGCTCCGGATCCGGGACAGGGGGCCACACTGAAGCTTTCTTT
TRBJ2-7,TRBV10-2,once,.,CASRTASYGQYF,TGCGCCAGCAGGACAGCTTCCTACGGGCAGTACTTC
TRBJ1-5,TRBV2,.,.,CASREWGRGSNQPQHF,TGTGCCAGCAGGGAATGGGGAAGAGGGAGCAATCAGCCCCAGCATTTT
TRBJ1-3,TRBV11-2,.,.,CASSLGTGLIYSGNTIYF,TGTGCCAGCAGCTTAGGAACGGGGCTAATTTACTCTGGAAACACCATATATTTT
TRBJ2-7,TRBV5-4,.,.,CASRESKSSYEQYF,TGTGCCAGCAGGGAGAGTAAAAGCTCCTACGAGCAGTACTTC
TRBJ1-1,TRBV27,few,.,CASSLRGSGLNTEAFF,TGTGCCAGCAGTCTGAGGGGGTCCGGACTGAACACTGAAGCTTTCTTT
TRBJ2-2,TRBV5-6,.,.,CASSKVVLAGELFF,TGTGCCAGCAGTAAGGTTGTTCTGGCCGGGGAGCTGTTTTTT
TRBJ1-1,TRBV6-1,.,.,CASSLNRNTEAFF,TGTGCCAGCAGCCTCAACAGAAACACTGAAGCTTTCTTT
TRBJ1-5,TRBV19,once,TRBD1,CASSIDYRGPGNQPQHF,TGTGCCAGTAGTATAGATTACAGGGGGCCGGGCAATCAGCCCCAGCATTTT
TRBJ2-3,TRBV5-1,.,.,CASSPERGTDTQYF,TGCGCCAGCAGCCCCGAGAGGGGGACAGATACGCAGTATTTT